This T cell receptor (beta chain) was sequenced during a study of OX40 agonist ivuxolimab in advanced cancers. The study in broad terms: Ivuxolimab was an agonistic, fully human IgG2 monoclonal antibody directed against OX40 (CD134), a costimulatory receptor. Peripheral TCRbeta sequencing aimed to test whether ivuxolimab altered TCR sequence diversity and caused clonal T-cell expansion. The dose-escalation cohort was roughly 80% male with a mean age of about 60 years, ranging from roughly 20 to 85. Patients were allowed to have had prior anti-PD-1, anti-PD-L1 or anti-CTLA-4 therapy, and roughly 40% of the dose-escalation patients had been treated with checkpoint inhibitors. The paper describes the monotherapy dose-escalation part (N ≈ 51 patients) of the phase I trial of ivuxolimab. Partial responses occurred in three dose-escalation patients: two with cutaneous melanoma and one with hepatocellular carcinoma. Intravenous ivuxolimab was administered to patients every 2 weeks at six dose levels: 0.01, 0.1, 0.3, 1.5, 3 and 10 mg/kg. Of the roughly 53 patients in dose escalation, about 19 had hepatocellular carcinoma, about 15 had melanoma, 9 had renal cell carcinoma and 9 had head and neck cancer. Overall study outcomes, separate from this receptor: In partial responders in the 0.1-3.0 mg/kg groups, normalized peripheral clonal expansion was found to be among the lowest, especially among CD8+ T cells. At doses from 0.1 to 3.0 mg/kg, clonal expansion was seen in both CD4+ and CD8+ blood T cells between baseline and week 6. Low levels of normalized T-cell clonal expansion were also seen in some nonresponding patients. Which antigens the clonally expanded peripheral T cells were specific for was not determined. After ivuxolimab, more expanded clones were found on average in CD8+ T cells than in CD4+ T cells.

The CDR3 contains 17 residues, cysteine and phenylalanine counted. This entry keeps only the CDR3 DNA: 51 bases, framed from base 1. The germline ends are 18 bases apart after V is trimmed by 0 bases and J by 5 bases. CDR1 is given as SGDLS and CDR2 as YYNGEE, both from the germline V gene. Genomic DNA was isolated from the sorted cells so that the TCRbeta CDR3 region could be sequenced. The immunoSEQ Assay was used for sequencing of TCRbeta CDR3 regions. TCRdb took over this immuneACCESS table, retaining in-frame rearrangements with V and J assigned. Such tables are incomplete; in checked studies, under half of the missing clones stem from an unresolved V gene, and the remainder is unexplained. The sample profile shows 55,000 to 70,000 clones; about 84% of them were found once. Jointly, the top ten make up 11% of the sample. As to this clone: Its antigen remains unidentified. No base qualities exist here, and no much larger clone lies one base off it.

Patients with autoimmune disease history or receiving systemic immunosuppression were excluded from the trial. Peripheral blood for TCR sequencing was collected from all dose cohorts at baseline, on cycle 4 day 1, and on cycle 7 day 1. The samples were taken from a phase I, first-in-human, multicenter, open-label dose-escalation trial of ivuxolimab. The trial enrolled adults with locally advanced or metastatic head and neck squamous cell, hepatocellular, melanoma or renal cell carcinoma. CD4+ and CD8+ T cells were sorted separately from peripheral blood before TCR sequencing. Sample: CD4+ or CD8+ T cells sorted from blood, taken in a trial of the OX40 agonist ivuxolimab. This receptor was identified in an adult with an advanced solid tumor such as melanoma, head and neck, liver or kidney cancer. The rearranged segments are TRBV9 and TRBJ2-1, with no confidently assigned D gene. Here the CDR3 is given as CASSVGRDKSTHNEQFF. The nucleotides read TGTGCCAGCAGCGTAGGAAGGGATAAATCCACACACAATGAGCAGTTCTTC. The full variable domain, completed from the reference TRBV9 and TRBJ2-1 proteins outside the CDR3, reads DSGVTQTPKHLITATGQRVTLRCSPRSGDLSVYWYQQSLDQGLQFLIQYYNGEERAKGNILERFSAQQFPDLHSELNLSSLELGDSALYFCASSVGRDKSTHNEQFFGPGTRLTVL.